Sequencing of this TCR beta chain was carried out in a study of T cells expressing NK-cell markers. Germline CDR1 reads SQVTM; CDR2 reads ANQGSEA. This CDR3 has 15 residues. Study-wide points: Topping the CD3+CD56-NKG2C+ fraction as well were these clonotypes, in a handful of donors.

Note on this clonotype: Its specificity is not known.

TCRdb re-called the 5' RACE reads, yielding one record per CDR3 amino acid sequence without DNA. The sample has hundreds of thousands of distinct CDR3 sequences, and its top ten clones hold under 4.5%. The chain couples TRBV29-1 to TRBJ2-3; with no DNA, the TCRdb D assignment of TRBD1 cannot be verified. This sequence was found in a young man in good health. The sequenced sample was blood T cells: a sorted CD56 or NKG2C T cell subset, CD4+ or CD8+ T cells, or bulk PBMC T cells (not recorded which). CDR3: CSIEPRQVSTDTQYF.